The T cell receptor (beta chain) under discussion was sequenced for a study of cytomegalovirus exposure and HLA in healthy donors. About this clone itself: Its target is not known.

Primers for the PCR totalled 60 Vbeta and 13 Jbeta. Here immunoSEQ multiplex PCR was the method, and the copy in TCRdb shows in-frame clones only, minus some. The sample consists of roughly 170,000 clones, roughly 80% of them appearing once. Germline assignment: CDR1 SGHVS and CDR2 FQNEAQ. The CDR3 contains 16 residues. Trimming cost V 8 bases and J 0 bases, with 17 bases left between them. Overall study findings and caveats: In vitro work confirmed that three CMV-associated chains recognize CMV antigens. Reports state that TCR beta sequences accurately predicted most subjects' HLA-A and HLA-B alleles.

The rearrangement links TRBV7-8 to TRBJ1-5; TRBD1 might be the D (6 bases). The receptor was isolated from a man aged 45 to 65 in good health and CMV-seronegative. Sequenced input: PBMCs. The CDR3 DNA reads as TGTGCCAGCCAAACCGGGACATTTAATAGCAATCAGCCCCAGCATTTT. As protein: CASQTGTFNSNQPQHF.